The source of this T cell receptor (beta chain) is a study of PD-1 blockade in classical Hodgkin lymphoma. Study outcomes and limitations: Prior to therapy, complete responders displayed diversity much like that of newly diagnosed patients.

Concerning this clone: Its antigen is unknown.

The method was immunoSEQ multiplex PCR; TCRdb's version includes in-frame clones alone and lacks a portion of them. The sample has tens of thousands of clones, roughly 80% seen once. Indicated time point: cycle 4 day 1 (C4D1), after five to seven weeks of nivolumab. Relapse after autologous stem cell transplantation occurred in every patient, and brentuximab vedotin exposure varied. This CDR3 contains 18 residues. The V and J genes are TRBV21-1 and TRBJ1-1. TRBV21-1 is listed as a pseudogene. The sequencing used peripheral blood mononuclear cells (PBMCs), collected before the fourth cycle of nivolumab. The clonotype was recovered from a human donor with classical Hodgkin lymphoma. The CDR3 is CASSLRSGEPDLNTEAFF. DNA for the CDR3: TGTGCCAGCAGCTTAAGGTCGGGGGAACCCGACTTGAACACTGAAGCTTTCTTT.